The 30 T cell receptor beta chains below all came from one sample that was sequenced in a study of blood T cell repertoires in COVID-19. Generated by immunoSEQ multiplex PCR, the TCRdb table keeps only in-frame clones and is missing some. The sample has about 200,000 clones; around three quarters are singletons. Sequencing was done on a sample of peripheral blood. The receptors shown here come from a woman in her 70s with acute or convalescent COVID-19.

The chain has TRBV2 and TRBJ1-2; D may be TRBD1 (5 bases). Trimming took off 11 bases at V and 2 bases at J, with 12 bases between the two ends. The CDR3 covers 12 residues. Germline lookup yields CDR1 SNHLY and CDR2 FYNNEI. The CDR3 DNA reads as TGTGCCGTCCTACACAGGAACTATGGCTACACCTTC. Translated, it gives CAVLHRNYGYTF.

The V gene is TRBV7-3, the J gene TRBJ2-7, with D possibly TRBD2 on 7 matching bases. CDR1 SGHTA and CDR2 FQGTGA come from the germline V gene. CDR3 length: 15 residues. V lost 2 bases and J lost 6, with 17 bases in between. The CDR3, as DNA: TGTGCCAGCAGCTTATATGCGGGGGCAGGTAGCGAGCAGTACTTC. It translates to CASSLYAGAGSEQYF. The full variable domain, in which reference TRBV7-3 and TRBJ2-7 provide the parts outside the CDR3, is GAGVSQTPSNKVTEKGKYVELRCDPISGHTALYWYRQSLGQGPEFLIYFQGTGAADDSGLPNDRFFAVRPEGSVSTLKIQRTERGDSAVYLCASSLYAGAGSEQYFGPGTRLTVT.

This chain uses TRBV10-3 with TRBJ2-1; TRBD1 is a possible D gene (6 bases). CDR1 and CDR2 (germline): ENHRY, SYGVKD. The ends were cut back, 2 bases at V and 8 bases at J, with 10 bases in the middle. This CDR3 contains 13 residues. The CDR3 spells CAISERTVDEQFF. For the CDR3, the DNA is TGTGCCATCAGTGAGCGGACAGTGGATGAGCAGTTCTTC.

Remarks on this clone: Because it lacks the conserved phenylalanine or tryptophan at the end, this CDR3 is likely a read error. It is unclear where the CDR3 begins or ends on the DNA, so no DNA is shown, and the CDR3 is as TCRdb lists it. The chain employs TRBV5-1 and TRBJ1-2. Germline assignment: CDR1 SGHRS and CDR2 YFSETQ. A total of 11 residues make up the CDR3, ends included. CDR3 loop: CASSPDYTDLL.

The chain employs TRBV5-1 and TRBJ2-6; D not certain. V shed 4 bases and J shed 0 bases, with 8 bases lying between them. CDR3 length equals 15 residues. Per germline, CDR1 SGHRS and CDR2 YFSETQ. The CDR3 loop is CASSLVISGANVLTF. As DNA, the CDR3 is TGCGCCAGCAGCCTAGTGATCTCTGGGGCCAACGTCCTGACTTTC.

The CDR3: CASSPQTTSYEQYF. In DNA form, the CDR3 reads TGTGCCAGCAGCCCCCAGACTACCTCCTACGAGCAGTACTTC. The chain carries TRBV7-8 and TRBJ2-7, with TRBD2 as a possible D gene (5 bases). With 5 bases removed from V and 0 bases from J, the gap between germline ends came to 11 bases. The CDR3 is made up of 14 amino acids. CDR1 is SGHVS, CDR2 FQNEAQ, per germline.

The V gene is TRBV19, the J gene TRBJ2-7, with 10 positions matching TRBD1. The CDR3 extends over 15 amino acids. With V trimmed by 5 bases and J by 6 bases, 10 bases remained unmatched. Germline CDR1 LNHDA, CDR2 SQIVND (reference sequence). CDR3 residues: CASSLTGGAPTEQYF. Here the CDR3 DNA reads TGTGCCAGTAGTTTGACAGGGGGCGCCCCGACCGAGCAGTACTTC. Filled out from reference TRBV19 and TRBJ2-7, the complete variable domain reads DGGITQSPKYLFRKEGQNVTLSCEQNLNHDAMYWYRQDPGQGLRLIYYSQIVNDFQKGDIAEGYSVSREKKESFPLTVTSAQKNPTAFYLCASSLTGGAPTEQYFGPGTRLTVT.

The genes are TRBV6-5 and TRBJ2-3; D gene uncertain. Germline CDR1 MNHEY, CDR2 SVGAGI. V was cut by 7 bases and J by 5 bases, with 13 bases left in between. The CDR3 is 13 residues long. This CDR3 is CASIFAVGDTQYF. CDR3 nucleotide sequence: TGTGCCAGCATTTTCGCGGTGGGAGATACGCAGTATTTT.

V and J are TRBV12-3 or TRBV12-4 and TRBJ1-4; maybe TRBD1 (5 bases). V shed 3 bases and J shed 7 bases, with 9 bases lying between them. The CDR3 sequence is 13 residues long. CDR3 region: CASSFGGVEKLFF. For the CDR3, the DNA is TGTGCCAGCAGTTTTGGGGGGGTTGAAAAACTGTTTTTT.

The sample holds one count of this clone. The chain has TRBV6-6 and TRBJ2-3, with a possible D match to TRBD1 (5 bases). The CDR3 is made up of 15 amino acids. V lost 6 bases to trimming and J lost 1 base, with 14 bases between them. Germline lookup yields CDR1 MNHNY and CDR2 SVGAGI (reference sequence). DNA of the CDR3: TGTGCCAGCAGCTGGACACTTGAAGGCACAGATACGCAGTATTTT. Its protein is CASSWTLEGTDTQYF.

The chain recombines TRBV19 with TRBJ1-5, with D perhaps TRBD1 (6 bases). Per germline, CDR1 LNHDA and CDR2 SQIVND (reference sequence). This CDR3 is built from 14 residues. Trimming shortened V by 3 bases and J by 6 bases, and 12 bases separated the two germline ends. The chain's CDR3 is CASSIIQGSQPQHF. Here the CDR3 DNA reads TGTGCCAGTAGTATTATCCAGGGGTCTCAGCCCCAGCATTTT.

The V gene is TRBV6-4, the J gene TRBJ1-5; no firm D call. Germline CDR1 and CDR2: MRHNA and SNTAGT. V shed 5 bases and J shed 0 bases, with 8 bases lying between them. The CDR3 has 14 amino acids. CDR3 bases: TGTGCCAGCAGTCCGGTTTATAGCAATCAGCCCCAGCATTTT. It yields the protein CASSPVYSNQPQHF.

The rearrangement links TRBV6-5 to TRBJ1-6, with 7 bases matching TRBD1. The CDR3 loop spans 13 amino acids. The V gene end was trimmed by 6 bases and the J gene end by 8 bases; junction bases not matched to a gene: 4. Germline V gene data show CDR1 as MNHEY and CDR2 as SVGAGI. The CDR3 reads CASSGDRDSPLHF. In DNA, the CDR3 is TGTGCCAGCAGCGGAGACAGGGATTCACCCCTCCACTTT.

This rearrangement joins TRBV6-5 to TRBJ2-5, with 9 bases matching TRBD1. Germline V gives CDR1 MNHEY, CDR2 SVGAGI. The CDR3 is 15 residues long. V lost 5 bases to trimming and J lost 5 bases; unmatched junction nucleotides: 9. CDR3 residues: CASSTQGAFSETQYF. In nucleotides, the CDR3 is TGTGCCAGCAGTACACAGGGGGCGTTTTCGGAGACCCAGTACTTC.

A few counts support this clone. The chain is built from TRBV18 and TRBJ2-7; possibly TRBD2 for D (5 bases). Germline CDR1 KGHSH, CDR2 LQKENI. The CDR3 has 13 amino acids. V lost 8 bases to trimming and J lost 5 bases, with 16 bases between them. The CDR3 sequence: CASLPRIGDEQYF. The CDR3 nucleotides are TGTGCCAGCCTTCCTCGCATCGGGGACGAGCAGTACTTC.

This chain uses TRBV28 with TRBJ1-2, with D possibly matching TRBD1 (6 bases). V dropped 3 bases and J dropped 2 bases, with 13 bases sitting between them. Germline assignment: CDR1 MDHEN and CDR2 SYDVKM. CDR3 length: 15 amino acids. Written as DNA, the CDR3 is TGTGCCAGCAGTTTCACCCTCGGACAGAACTATGGCTACACCTTC. Residues: CASSFTLGQNYGYTF.

This clone was counted only a few times. The chain links TRBV2 to TRBJ2-2; D is possibly TRBD1 (5 bases). The CDR3 loop spans 14 amino acids. With 11 bases removed from V and 0 bases from J, the gap between germline ends came to 13 bases. CDR1 and CDR2 (germline): SNHLY, FYNNEI. The CDR3 region is CALHDRPNTGELFF. CDR3 sequence (DNA): TGTGCCCTCCACGACAGACCGAACACCGGGGAGCTGTTTTTT. Full variable domain (missing parts from reference TRBV2 and TRBJ2-2): EPEVTQTPSHQVTQMGQEVILRCVPISNHLYFYWYRQILGQKVEFLVSFYNNEISEKSEIFDDQFSVERPDGSNFTLKIRSTKLEDSAMYFCALHDRPNTGELFFGEGSRLTVL.

The rearrangement links TRBV27 to TRBJ2-7; 12 bases match TRBD2. The CDR3 runs 18 residues. Germline lookup yields CDR1 MNHEY and CDR2 SMNVEV (reference sequence). The trim removed 4 bases at V and 2 bases at J, leaving 12 bases unmatched. This chain's CDR3 is CASSSNPTSGRYTYEQYF. For the CDR3, the DNA is TGTGCCAGCAGTTCAAACCCGACTAGCGGGAGATACACCTACGAGCAGTACTTC.

The chain carries TRBV7-8 and TRBJ2-1, with 7 positions matching TRBD2. The CDR3 is 16 residues long. V shed 1 base, J shed 2 bases, and the junction held 5 bases outside the gene matches. Per the germline V gene, CDR1 is SGHVS and CDR2 is FQNEAQ. DNA for the CDR3: TGTGCCAGCAGCTTAGGTGGGAGGGCCACCTACAATGAGCAGTTCTTC. Protein: CASSLGGRATYNEQFF.

The CDR3 is CASSRTGVPYEQYF. The CDR3 bases are TGTGCCAGCAGTCGAACGGGAGTTCCTTACGAGCAGTACTTC. The V and J genes are TRBV27 and TRBJ2-7; D is possibly TRBD2 (6 bases). The CDR3 consists of 14 residues. Germline V gene data show CDR1 as MNHEY and CDR2 as SMNVEV (reference sequence). V was shortened by 5 bases and J by 4 bases, with 15 bases between the two germline ends.

The rearrangement uses TRBV27 and TRBJ1-1; the match to TRBD1 covers 7 bases. CDR1 MNHEY and CDR2 SMNVEV come from the germline V gene (reference sequence). V lost 6 bases, J lost 1 base, and 11 bases stayed unmatched. The CDR3 extends over 16 amino acids. DNA for the CDR3: TGTGCCAGCAGACTAATCCCCGGGACAGAGAACACTGAAGCTTTCTTT. Its translation: CASRLIPGTENTEAFF.

The chain uses TRBV5-1 and TRBJ2-5; 7 bases line up with TRBD2. The length of the CDR3 is 14 residues. V was pared by 4 bases and J by 3 bases, with 6 bases of the junction left unmatched. Germline CDR1 SGHRS, CDR2 YFSETQ. The CDR3 DNA reads as TGCGCCAGCAGCCCGTTCGGGGGGAAAGAGACCCAGTACTTC. Its protein product is CASSPFGGKETQYF.

The V and J genes are TRBV13 and TRBJ2-1, with 12 bases identical to TRBD2. Germline V gene sequence: CDR1 PRHDT, CDR2 FYEKMQ (reference sequence). The CDR3 is made up of 15 amino acids. J gave up 5 bases and V 5 bases, and 4 bases lay outside the gene matches. CDR3 nucleotides: TGTGCCAGCAGCCCCCGACTAGCGGGAGACAATGAGCAGTTCTTC. Amino acid sequence: CASSPRLAGDNEQFF.

V is TRBV14 and J is TRBJ1-4; a possible D gene is TRBD1 (6 bases). Trimming removed 1 base from V and 7 bases from J, with 19 bases in between. Germline CDR1 and CDR2: SGHDN and FVKESK. The CDR3 runs to 17 residues. Here the CDR3 reads CASSQVPPGVGLEKLFF. DNA of the CDR3: TGTGCCAGCAGCCAAGTACCTCCAGGGGTCGGACTTGAAAAACTGTTTTTT.

V and J are TRBV18 and TRBJ2-2; D gene uncertain. The germline V gene has CDR1 KGHSH and CDR2 LQKENI. Trimming left V 2 bases short and J 4 bases short, with 8 bases between. The CDR3 runs to 14 residues. The CDR3 region has the DNA TGTGCCAGCTCACCATGGCGGAGCACCGGGGAGCTGTTTTTT. Protein product: CASSPWRSTGELFF.

The genes are TRBV29-1 and TRBJ2-5; D remains unclear. The CDR3 is 10 amino acids. V lost 6 bases to trimming and J lost 4 bases, with 6 bases between them. The germline V gene encodes CDR1 SQVTM and CDR2 ANQGSEA. The DNA for the CDR3 is TGCAGCGTGGAGCGAGAGACCCAGTACTTC. This encodes CSVERETQYF. The full variable domain, rest sourced from reference TRBV29-1 and TRBJ2-5, is SAVISQKPSRDICQRGTSLTIQCQVDSQVTMMFWYRQQPGQSLTLIATANQGSEATYESGFVIDKFPISRPNLTFSTLTVSNMSPEDSSIYLCSVERETQYFGPGTRLLVL.

V and J are TRBV30 and TRBJ1-3, with unresolved D. From germline, CDR1 is GTSNPN and CDR2 SVGIG (reference sequence). The V gene lost 4 bases and the J gene lost 3 bases, with 13 bases spanning the gap. This CDR3 comprises 14 residues. The CDR3: CAWNPGVNGNTIYF. The CDR3 nucleotides read TGTGCCTGGAATCCCGGAGTAAATGGAAACACCATATATTTT.

This clone has a handful of counts. J is TRBJ2-1 and V is TRBV2; 10 nucleotides align to TRBD1. Germline V CDR1 and CDR2: SNHLY, FYNNEI. The CDR3 contains 15 residues. J was trimmed by 4 bases and V by 1 base; bases with no gene match: 1. The CDR3 sequence: CASSEGGQGYNEQFF. The CDR3 DNA reads as TGTGCCAGCAGTGAAGGGGGACAGGGGTACAATGAGCAGTTCTTC.

The chain has TRBV29-1 and TRBJ1-1; TRBD1 matches 7 bases. V dropped 6 bases and J dropped 0; count of bases not matched to a gene: 10. Germline-derived CDR1 and CDR2 are SQVTM and ANQGSEA. The CDR3 length is 15 residues. CDR3 DNA sequence: TGCAGCGTACCATTACAGGGGCGAATGAACACTGAAGCTTTCTTT. Encoded protein: CSVPLQGRMNTEAFF.

The rearrangement joins TRBV19 to TRBJ1-4; 9 bases agree with TRBD1. Trimming took 7 bases from V and 7 from J; bases not matched to a gene: 10. Germline lookup yields CDR1 LNHDA and CDR2 SQIVND (reference sequence). This CDR3 region has 15 residues. CDR3 DNA: TGTGCCAGTATCCCAGCGGGACAGGGTGGTGAAAAACTGTTTTTT. This codes for CASIPAGQGGEKLFF. Combining the CDR3 with reference TRBV19 and TRBJ1-4 gives the whole variable domain DGGITQSPKYLFRKEGQNVTLSCEQNLNHDAMYWYRQDPGQGLRLIYYSQIVNDFQKGDIAEGYSVSREKKESFPLTVTSAQKNPTAFYLCASIPAGQGGEKLFFGSGTQLSVL.